This passage covers 32 T cell receptor beta chains from one sample sequenced in a study of post-analysis software for immune sequencing data. Findings of the study overall: There were roughly 5 TRBV segments more frequent in patients than controls, and TRBV5-6, TRBV5-1 and TRBV20-1 were among them.

Their recognized antigens are unknown. Unique molecular identifiers tagged the TCR beta cDNA libraries. TCRdb itself ran the PCR reads through MiXCR, one entry per CDR3 protein. The table lists roughly 570,000 distinct CDR3 sequences, approximately 31% of them singletons. The sequenced material came from blood. Source of these receptors: a girl under 18 with multiple sclerosis.

The table lists this clonotype with a few counts. The chain links TRBV4-2 to TRBJ2-1; D unresolved. There are 14 residues in the CDR3. The V gene's germline CDR1 is LGHNA and CDR2 YNFKEQ. Deletions cut 0 bases from V and 6 bases from J, with 9 bases between. The CDR3 reads CASSQETLGNEQFF. CDR3 coding DNA: TGTGCCAGCAGCCAAGAGACGCTAGGCAATGAGCAGTTCTTC.

This clonotype has more than one count but fewer than ten. The gene calls are TRBV6-5 and TRBJ2-2; 8 bases match TRBD1. The V gene end was trimmed by 7 bases and the J gene end by 4 bases; junction bases not matched to a gene: 5. The CDR3 consists of 14 residues. Germline CDR1 MNHEY, CDR2 SVGAGI. The CDR3 region is CASTVQGGTGELFF. The CDR3 DNA sequence: TGTGCCAGCACGGTACAGGGGGGCACCGGGGAGCTGTTTTTT.

The V gene is TRBV7-3, the J gene TRBJ2-3, with D hard to call. This CDR3 spans 14 amino acids. V was shortened by 1 base and J by 1 base, with 6 bases between the two germline ends. CDR1 and CDR2 (germline): SGHTA, FQGTGA. CDR3 region: CASSLMSGTDTQYF. As DNA, the CDR3 is TGTGCCAGCAGCTTAATGAGCGGCACAGATACGCAGTATTTT.

V and J are TRBV6-5 and TRBJ1-1; D uncertain. The germline V and J ends were trimmed by 0 bases and 3 bases, with 11 bases remaining between them. The CDR3 extends over 15 amino acids. Germline lookup yields CDR1 MNHEY and CDR2 SVGAGI. The CDR3 DNA is TGTGCCAGCAGTTACTCGGTCGACTTAGACACTGAAGCTTTCTTT. This translates into CASSYSVDLDTEAFF.

For the CDR3, the DNA is TGTGCCAGCAGCTCGGGGACTAGCGCCTCCACAGATACGCAGTATTTT. Protein sequence: CASSSGTSASTDTQYF. V gene TRBV7-2 combines with J gene TRBJ2-3; 10 bases agree with TRBD2. Germline CDR1 is SGHTA and CDR2 is FQGNSA. J was trimmed by 2 bases and V by 4 bases; bases with no gene match: 6. This CDR3 is built from 16 residues.

This clonotype was seen a few times. The junction and the germline gene differ at one end; a read error may be behind it. The gene calls are TRBV20-1 and TRBJ2-3; 7 bases line up with TRBD1. This CDR3 has 15 residues. Germline-derived CDR1 and CDR2 are DFQATT and SNEGSKA (reference sequence). CDR3 DNA: TGCAATGCTAGAGACTGGGACAGAGAAGCCGATACGCAGTATTTT. It encodes CNARDWDREADTQYF.

The chain links TRBV7-6 to TRBJ2-7; D may match TRBD1 or TRBD2 (5 bases each). From germline, CDR1 is SGHVS and CDR2 FNYEAQ. The V gene lost 5 bases and the J gene lost 3 bases, with 17 bases spanning the gap. The CDR3 consists of 15 residues. The chain's CDR3 is CASSPTTTEGYEQYF. CDR3 nucleotides: TGTGCCAGCAGCCCGACTACGACAGAGGGCTACGAGCAGTACTTC.

The chain recombines TRBV4-1 with TRBJ1-5; D remains unclear. Germline CDR1 MGHRA, CDR2 YSYEKL. Deletions cut 1 base from V and 8 bases from J, with 15 bases between. CDR3 length: 15 residues. The CDR3 region is CASSQVHTNLEPQHF. The DNA for the CDR3 is TGCGCCAGCAGCCAAGTTCACACCAACTTGGAGCCCCAGCATTTT.

This chain links TRBV28 with TRBJ2-7; tentative D call: TRBD2 (6 bases). The CDR3 is 13 residues long. V gave up 0 bases and J gave up 6 bases, with 9 bases separating them. Germline CDR1 MDHEN, CDR2 SYDVKM. CDR3 sequence reads: CASSLCRGCEQYF. CDR3 nucleotide sequence: TGTGCCAGCAGTTTATGCCGGGGGTGCGAGCAGTACTTC.

Only a few counts were recorded for this clonotype. The V and J genes are TRBV5-6 and TRBJ2-1; D perhaps matches TRBD2 (7 bases). The CDR3 consists of 16 residues. CDR1 and CDR2 (germline): SGHDT, YYEEEE. V was shortened by 2 bases and J by 7 bases, with 19 bases between the two germline ends. Here the CDR3 DNA reads TGTGCCAGCAGCTTTGATGGGGGGGCCTTTGGGAATGAGCAGTTCTTC. The encoded protein is CASSFDGGAFGNEQFF.

The V gene is TRBV12-3 or TRBV12-4, the J gene TRBJ1-5; D ambiguous. The CDR3 totals 12 residues. Trimming took 3 bases from V and 6 from J, leaving 6 bases between them. CDR3: CASSFTAQPQHF. DNA of the CDR3: TGTGCCAGCAGTTTCACGGCTCAGCCCCAGCATTTT.

This clonotype was seen more than once but under ten times. This chain links TRBV7-9 with TRBJ2-7, with D uncertain. The CDR3 runs 12 residues. The germline V gene has CDR1 SEHNR and CDR2 FQNEAQ (reference sequence). V was pared by 4 bases and J by 7 bases, with 11 bases between. CDR3 sequence reads: CASSSNYNEQYF. The DNA for the CDR3 is TGTGCCAGCAGCTCCAACTACAATGAGCAGTACTTC. Variable domain in full (rest from reference TRBV7-9 and TRBJ2-7): DTGVSQNPRHKITKRGQNVTFRCDPISEHNRLYWYRQTLGQGPEFLTYFQNEAQLEKSRLLSDRFSAERPKGSFSTLEIQRTEQGDSAMYLCASSSNYNEQYFGPGTRLTVT.

V is TRBV12-3 or TRBV12-4 and J is TRBJ1-2, with 8 bases matching TRBD1. The CDR3 is 15 residues long. Germline trimming cut 5 bases from V and 4 bases from J; bases unmatched to any gene: 9. CDR3 sequence: CASSAAGQVRYGYTF. CDR3 sequence (DNA): TGTGCCAGCAGTGCGGCGGGACAGGTGCGCTATGGCTACACCTTC.

There are many counts of this clonotype. The J gene is TRBJ2-1, the V gene TRBV28, with D unresolved. CDR3 length: 15 residues. The V gene's germline CDR1 is MDHEN and CDR2 SYDVKM. Trimming left V 6 bases short and J 4 bases short, with 16 bases between. The CDR3 region is CASSTTSRAYNEQFF. CDR3 nucleotides: TGTGCCAGCAGCACAACGTCCCGGGCTTACAATGAGCAGTTCTTC.

The genes are TRBV3-1 and TRBJ1-5; TRBD1 agrees at 9 bases. V gave up 5 bases and J gave up 5 bases; unmatched junction bases: 4. The CDR3 has 14 amino acids. From germline, CDR1 is LGHDT and CDR2 YNNKEL (reference sequence). The CDR3 loop reads CASSGGTGHQPQHF. The CDR3 coding sequence is TGTGCCAGCAGCGGCGGGACAGGGCATCAGCCCCAGCATTTT.

The CDR3 region has the DNA TGTGCCAGCAGCCCCAGACCCGACAGCTCTGGCTACACCTTC. It yields the protein CASSPRPDSSGYTF. This chain links TRBV2 with TRBJ1-2; D possibly corresponds to TRBD1 (5 bases). The CDR3 is 14 residues long. The V gene lost 6 bases and the J gene lost 7 bases, with 18 bases spanning the gap. The germline V gene has CDR1 SNHLY and CDR2 FYNNEI.

This rearrangement joins TRBV2 to TRBJ2-5, with 9 nucleotides matching TRBD1. The germline CDR1 and CDR2 sequences are SNHLY and FYNNEI. The CDR3 is 13 residues long. With V trimmed by 5 bases and J by 5 bases, 3 bases remained unmatched. CDR3 sequence (DNA): TGTGCCAGCAGTAGGGACAGGGTTGAGACCCAGTACTTC. Amino acid sequence: CASSRDRVETQYF.

This clonotype has ten or more counts. The gene calls are TRBV29-1 and TRBJ2-7, with a possible D match to TRBD1 (5 bases). Trimming left V 1 base short and J 2 bases short, with 15 bases between. The CDR3 covers 15 residues. Germline V gene data show CDR1 as SQVTM and CDR2 as ANQGSEA. The CDR3 spells CSVEASQGKTYEQYF. In DNA, the CDR3 is TGCAGCGTTGAAGCCTCGCAGGGCAAGACCTACGAGCAGTACTTC.

The chain has TRBV10-3 and TRBJ2-7; 12 nucleotides match TRBD1. In germline, CDR1 is ENHRY, CDR2 SYGVKD. V shed 10 bases, J shed 9 bases, and the junction held 13 bases outside the gene matches. This CDR3 has 14 residues. The CDR3 DNA sequence: TGTGCCAGTTGGGACAGGGGGCGCGTAGATACGCAGTACTTC. As protein: CASWDRGRVDTQYF.

The gene calls are TRBV12-3 or TRBV12-4 and TRBJ2-3; TRBD2 aligns across 10 bases. The CDR3 is made up of 17 amino acids. Trimming cost V 3 bases and J 1 base; bases outside gene matches: 7. CDR3 nucleotides: TGTGCCAGCAGTTTCCCCAAGCGGGGGGGTCGCACAGATACGCAGTATTTT. Translating it yields CASSFPKRGGRTDTQYF.

The chain recombines TRBV3-1 with TRBJ2-1; D possibly matches TRBD1 or TRBD2 (6 bases each). With the DNA end fitting TRBJ2-7 better, the J assignment may be wrong. Germline values: CDR1 LGHDT, CDR2 YNNKEL (reference sequence). The CDR3 has 18 amino acids. The CDR3 DNA sequence: TGTGCCAGCAGCCAAAGCGGAACGGGGGCAAGCTCCTACAATGAGCAGTACTTC. It yields the protein CASSQSGTGASSYNEQYF.

The sample holds a few counts of this clonotype. The chain joins TRBV29-1 to TRBJ2-6, with D perhaps TRBD2 (6 bases). V lost 0 bases and J 1 base, leaving 10 bases between the germline ends. There are 16 residues in the CDR3. The germline gives CDR1 SQVTM, CDR2 ANQGSEA. CDR3 residues: CSVEDVGGSGANVLTF. For the CDR3, the DNA is TGCAGCGTTGAAGATGTTGGAGGGTCTGGGGCCAACGTCCTGACTTTC. The full variable domain, rest sourced from reference TRBV29-1 and TRBJ2-6, is SAVISQKPSRDICQRGTSLTIQCQVDSQVTMMFWYRQQPGQSLTLIATANQGSEATYESGFVIDKFPISRPNLTFSTLTVSNMSPEDSSIYLCSVEDVGGSGANVLTFGAGSRLTVL.

The gene calls are TRBV11-2 and TRBJ2-1; 7 bases are shared with TRBD1. Trimming at V came to 5 bases and at J to 8 bases, leaving 3 bases not matched to a gene. The CDR3 sequence is 12 residues long. Germline CDR1 reads SGHAT; CDR2 reads FQNNGV. In DNA form, the CDR3 reads TGTGCCAGCAGCCTCCAGGGGGATGAGCAGTTCTTC. This sequence encodes CASSLQGDEQFF.

The chain recombines TRBV5-1 with TRBJ2-3; D gene ambiguous. The V end was cut by 4 bases, the J end by 4 bases, with 7 bases between. Germline CDR1 SGHRS, CDR2 YFSETQ. The CDR3 runs to 12 residues. The CDR3 DNA reads TGCGCCAGCAGCATCGGATCAGATACGCAGTATTTT. Its translation is CASSIGSDTQYF.

This clonotype was counted a few times. Because it lacks the conserved phenylalanine or tryptophan at the end, this CDR3 is likely a read error. The chain carries TRBV6-5 and TRBJ1-6, with a tentative D call TRBD1 (5 bases). Germline V gene lookup returns CDR1 MNHEY and CDR2 SVGAGI. The CDR3 is 14 residues long. Trimming left V 6 bases short and J 7 bases short, with 13 bases between. CDR3 nucleotides: TGTGCCAGCAGGCCCGGGACCGTGAATTCACCCCTCCACTGT. As protein: CASRPGTVNSPLHC.

This clonotype was detected a few times. The chain employs TRBV27 and TRBJ2-2, with TRBD1 matching 10 bases. Germline trimming cut 6 bases from V and 7 bases from J; bases unmatched to any gene: 14. The CDR3 has 17 amino acids. The V gene's germline CDR1 is MNHEY and CDR2 SMNVEV (reference sequence). Here the CDR3 reads CASSTRTKTGGNGELFF. For the CDR3, the DNA is TGTGCCAGCAGCACCCGCACGAAGACAGGGGGCAACGGGGAGCTGTTTTTT.

The chain joins TRBV13 to TRBJ2-4; 9 positions agree with TRBD2. This CDR3 is built from 15 residues. V shed 3 bases, J shed 8 bases, and the junction held 8 bases outside the gene matches. Germline V CDR1 and CDR2: PRHDT, FYEKMQ (reference sequence). Here the CDR3 reads CASSFLGGLADIQYF. The CDR3 nucleotides read TGTGCCAGCAGCTTCTTGGGGGGACTAGCAGACATTCAGTACTTC. Combining the CDR3 with reference TRBV13 and TRBJ2-4 gives the whole variable domain AAGVIQSPRHLIKEKRETATLKCYPIPRHDTVYWYQQGPGQDPQFLISFYEKMQSDKGSIPDRFSAQQFSDYHSELNMSSLELGDSALYFCASSFLGGLADIQYFGAGTRLSVL.

This clonotype was seen a few times. The chain links TRBV29-1 to TRBJ2-3, with D perhaps matching TRBD2 (5 bases). The germline V gene encodes CDR1 SQVTM and CDR2 ANQGSEA. The CDR3 totals 13 residues. V lost 8 bases, J lost 1 base, and 13 bases lay in between. CDR3 residues: CSHRGRGTDTQYF. The DNA of the CDR3 is TGCAGCCACCGAGGGCGGGGCACAGATACGCAGTATTTT.

The rearrangement links TRBV3-1 to TRBJ2-7; 9 nucleotides match TRBD1. The J call may be mistaken, given a closer DNA end match to TRBJ2-5. This CDR3 has 15 amino acids. The germline V gene has CDR1 LGHDT and CDR2 YNNKEL (reference sequence). This CDR3 is CASSQEDRGGETQYF. The CDR3 DNA follows: TGTGCCAGCAGCCAAGAGGACAGGGGAGGGGAGACCCAGTACTTC.

This clonotype was observed a handful of times. V gene TRBV7-2 combines with J gene TRBJ2-5; 8 bases match TRBD2. In germline, CDR1 is SGHTA, CDR2 FQGNSA. Trimming at V came to 7 bases and at J to 2 bases, leaving 9 bases not matched to a gene. CDR3 length: 15 amino acids. The CDR3 sequence is CASTAGGAGQETQYF. CDR3 nucleotides: TGTGCCAGCACCGCCGGGGGGGCCGGGCAAGAGACCCAGTACTTC. Supplemented by reference TRBV7-2 and TRBJ2-5, the full variable domain reads GAGVSQSPSNKVTEKGKDVELRCDPISGHTALYWYRQSLGQGLEFLIYFQGNSAPDKSGLPSDRFSAERTGGSVSTLTIQRTQQEDSAVYLCASTAGGAGQETQYFGPGTRLLVL.

This clonotype has just a few counts. The chain links TRBV20-1 to TRBJ2-1; D gene uncertain. The V end lost 3 bases, the J end lost 8 bases, and 11 bases lay between the germline ends. CDR1 is DFQATT and CDR2 is SNEGSKA in the germline V gene (reference sequence). The CDR3 length is 12 residues. As DNA, the CDR3 is TGCAGTGCTAGCGGGTTGCTTGATGAGCAGTTCTTC. Protein: CSASGLLDEQFF.

The V gene is TRBV20-1, the J gene TRBJ2-3, with 8 bases that match TRBD1. J was trimmed by 1 base and V by 6 bases; bases with no gene match: 12. The CDR3 runs to 16 residues. The germline V gene encodes CDR1 DFQATT and CDR2 SNEGSKA (reference sequence). CDR3 DNA sequence: TGCAGTGCCAGCCCGGACAGGGTATTCGGCACAGATACGCAGTATTTT. Translated, it gives CSASPDRVFGTDTQYF.